A selection of T cell receptor beta chains follows, all from one sample in a study of shared clonotypes between healthy human individuals. Repertoires were generated with immunoSEQ multiplex PCR, while TCRdb's copy carries only in-frame clones and drops some. Of over a million clones detected, approximately 97% appear once; the ten largest clones hold over 1%. Sequenced: naive CD4+ T cells sorted from blood. The receptors stem from a man aged 30 to 45 in good health. Both conserved end residues are part of each CDR3.

14,TRBV2,CASIRTGNTGELFF
14,TRBV5-1,CASSTRQGDTEAFF
16,TRBV5-4,CASTLFRVGKNTEAFF
16,TRBV7-6,CASSLNLGGAHGELFF
15,TRBV5-5,CASSPVGRANTEAFF
13,TRBV30,CAWSVRVGDTQYF
12,TRBV28,CASNLLYQPQHF
16,TRBV11-3,CASSPREGGSTDTQYF
16,TRBV14,CASSQNRGPGNTEAFF
16,TRBV5-1,CASSSQGGISYNEQFF
16,TRBV5-4,CASSLGGAGLAGTQYF
14,TRBV5-1,CASSLGLGVYEQYF